This TCR beta chain was captured by sequencing in a study of T cell clusters in autoimmune cytopenias (dated by TCRdb to about 2019). Notes on the research overall: The median TRB sequencing depth was roughly 56,000 reads per sample, and the median number of distinct TRB clonotypes was more than 2,000 per sample. Alongside healthy, CLL and autoimmune hepatitis controls, autoimmune cytopenia patients had their peripheral blood TRB and IGH repertoires sequenced at active disease and again during treatment follow-up. The goal of the study was to find out whether patients with autoimmune cytopenia have a disease-specific immune repertoire signature that could be used as a blood-based biomarker. Overall results and qualifications from the work: Shifts in the TRB repertoire, including less even repertoires in secondary cytopenia and CLL, were mostly a reflection of lymphoma bias and not of autoimmunity. The cluster-lack signature was not observed for secondary cytopenia versus CLL, as the signature was apparently masked by the dominant lymphoma-associated repertoire. GLIPH suggested that primary autoimmune cytopenia patients lacked physiological T cell clusters: some 55 clusters were exclusive to healthy donors versus around 18 exclusive to patients. The T cell clusters were defined only in silico, and the functional role of the clusters was left to be validated experimentally. Healthy donors had almost three times as many exclusive TRB clusters as active autoimmune hepatitis patients, a finding consistent with an autoimmunity-wide signature.

To amplify TRB rearrangements, a touch-down multiplex PCR protocol was run with the TRB-A and TRB-B primer pools combined in a single tube. Illumina adapters and sample indices were added to the amplicons through two consecutive PCR reactions using Phusion HS II polymerase. The amplicons were purified from gel with the NucleoSpin Gel and PCR Clean-up kit, after which the amplicons were quantified by Qubit and checked for quality on an Agilent 2100 Bioanalyzer. Sequencing of the libraries was performed on an Illumina MiSeq with 600-cycle, single-indexed, paired-end runs. As for the authors' bioinformatics: MiXCR version 2.1.12, together with the default MiXCR reference library, was used to align and assemble the TRB reads. A clone was defined by each unique CDR3 nucleotide sequence, and the analysis included only productive sequences supported by at least two reads. Repertoire diversity was assessed with alpha-parameterized diversity profiles (alpha 0 to 5), including the Shannon (alpha 1) and Simpson (alpha 2) indices, which were computed with an R script. The tcR package was used to compute combinatorial TRB VJ usage, which was then compared between cohorts by principal component analysis with ade4. Using GLIPH, TCRbeta CDR3s were clustered on pairs of cohorts matched for age and read depth, and a Wilcoxon test was used to compare cluster frequencies. TCRdb reprocessed the reads and lists each CDR3 protein sequence as a single entry, with no DNA. For this entry, the V and J calls and clone size follow TCRdb and not the study's own pipeline. The sample's own table lists approximately 1,200 distinct CDR3 sequences. 73% of the sample lies in the top ten.

Its frequency places this clonotype as medium-sized (0.01 to 0.1%); no count is recorded. Its antigen specificity is not known. Each sample's TRB amplification started from 250 ng of peripheral blood genomic DNA, which corresponds to around 36,000 genome equivalents. Inclusive of the bounding cysteine and phenylalanine, the CDR3 is 12 residues long. The DNA is unrecorded. CDR1 and CDR2, per the germline V gene (reference sequence), are SGHNT and YYREEE. This chain is built from TRBV5-4 and TRBJ1-2. This TCR was recovered from a human donor with an autoimmune cytopenia or autoimmune hepatitis (not recorded which). Sequenced sample: peripheral blood. The encoded CDR3 is CASSFDIHGYTF.